Listed below are T cell receptor beta chains from one sample, sequenced in a study of monozygotic twins with inflammatory bowel disease. After re-calling the 5' RACE reads, TCRdb lists one entry per CDR3 protein, DNA absent. The sample totals about 380,000 distinct CDR3 sequences. The source material was blood. These TCRs come from a human donor with ulcerative colitis or Crohn's disease, or a healthy co-twin of an affected twin (not recorded which). The CDR3 runs from the conserved cysteine through the conserved F or W.

v_call: TRBV29-1; j_call: TRBJ1-1; cdr3_aa: CSVEFRDRAFF
v_call: TRBV11-1; j_call: TRBJ1-1; cdr3_aa: CASRGQGEGNYGFNTEAFF
v_call: TRBV7-2; j_call: TRBJ1-1; cdr3_aa: CASSLVGRRNTEAFF
v_call: TRBV7-3; j_call: TRBJ2-4; cdr3_aa: CASSPLRGIQYF
v_call: TRBV6-2/TRBV6-3; j_call: TRBJ2-1; cdr3_aa: CASNPDYHNEQFF
v_call: TRBV9; j_call: TRBJ2-7; cdr3_aa: CASSAETGYSYEQYF
v_call: TRBV4-2; j_call: TRBJ2-7; cdr3_aa: CASSQDLAGSYEQYF
v_call: TRBV12-3/TRBV12-4; j_call: TRBJ2-3; cdr3_aa: CASSLALVWRETTDTQYF
v_call: TRBV10-3; j_call: TRBJ1-1; cdr3_aa: CAIAQGKSEAFF
v_call: TRBV29-1; j_call: TRBJ2-7; cdr3_aa: CSVRTGDYEQYF
v_call: TRBV5-1; j_call: TRBJ2-1; cdr3_aa: CASSLQGGPFGEQFF
v_call: TRBV20-1; j_call: TRBJ1-1; cdr3_aa: CSANRDRRNTEAFF
v_call: TRBV7-9; j_call: TRBJ2-5; cdr3_aa: CASSPSNFGFLEETQYF
v_call: TRBV28; j_call: TRBJ1-4; cdr3_aa: CASSFVRGMGEKLFF
v_call: TRBV6-5; j_call: TRBJ1-6; cdr3_aa: CASRGGWSPLHF
v_call: TRBV6-5; j_call: TRBJ2-3; cdr3_aa: CASSSRTSGYTDTQYF
v_call: TRBV11-2; j_call: TRBJ2-1; cdr3_aa: CASSAIHPPSLGRVVGDEQFF